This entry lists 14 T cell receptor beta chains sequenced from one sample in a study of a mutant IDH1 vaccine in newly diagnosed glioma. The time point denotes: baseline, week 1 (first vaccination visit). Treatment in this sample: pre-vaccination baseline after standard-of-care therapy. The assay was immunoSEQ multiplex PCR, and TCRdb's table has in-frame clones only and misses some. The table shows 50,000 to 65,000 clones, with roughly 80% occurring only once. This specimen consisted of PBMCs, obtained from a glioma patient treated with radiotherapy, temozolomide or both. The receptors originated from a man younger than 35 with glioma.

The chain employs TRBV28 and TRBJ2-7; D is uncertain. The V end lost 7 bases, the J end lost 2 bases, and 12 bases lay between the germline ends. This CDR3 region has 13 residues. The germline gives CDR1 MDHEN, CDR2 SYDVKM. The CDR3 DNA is TGTGCCAGCACTAGGGCGGCCGCCTACGAGCAGTACTTC. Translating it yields CASTRAAAYEQYF.

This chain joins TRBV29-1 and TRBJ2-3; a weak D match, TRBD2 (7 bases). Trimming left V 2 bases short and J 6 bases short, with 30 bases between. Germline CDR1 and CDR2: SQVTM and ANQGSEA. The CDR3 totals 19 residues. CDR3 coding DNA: TGCAGCGTTGAAAAAAGGGGGGGCGTTAGGATTGTTATTTGGGATACGCAGTATTTT. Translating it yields CSVEKRGGVRIVIWDTQYF.

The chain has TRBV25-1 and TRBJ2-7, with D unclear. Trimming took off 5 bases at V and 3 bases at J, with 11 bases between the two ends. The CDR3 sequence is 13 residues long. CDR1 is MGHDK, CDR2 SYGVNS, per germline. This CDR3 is CASSRGRRYEQYF. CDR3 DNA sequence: TGTGCCAGCAGTAGAGGCAGGCGCTACGAGCAGTACTTC.

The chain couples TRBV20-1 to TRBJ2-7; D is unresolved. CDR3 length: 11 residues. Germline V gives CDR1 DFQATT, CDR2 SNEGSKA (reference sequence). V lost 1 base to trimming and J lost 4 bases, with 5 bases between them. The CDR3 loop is CSARGGYEQYF. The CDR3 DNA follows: TGCAGTGCTAGAGGCGGTTACGAGCAGTACTTC.

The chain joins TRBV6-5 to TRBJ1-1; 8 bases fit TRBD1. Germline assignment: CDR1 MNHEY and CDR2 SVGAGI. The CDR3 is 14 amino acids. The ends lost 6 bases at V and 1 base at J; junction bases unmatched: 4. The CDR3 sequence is CASSDGQGNTEAFF. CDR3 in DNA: TGTGCCAGCAGCGACGGACAGGGGAACACTGAAGCTTTCTTT.

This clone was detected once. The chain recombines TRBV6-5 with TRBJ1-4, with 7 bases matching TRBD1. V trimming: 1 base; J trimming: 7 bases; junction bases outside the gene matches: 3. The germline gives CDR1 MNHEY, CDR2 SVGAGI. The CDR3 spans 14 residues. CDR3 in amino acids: CASSYLTGVEKLFF. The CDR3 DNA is TGTGCCAGCAGTTACTTAACAGGGGTTGAAAAACTGTTTTTT.

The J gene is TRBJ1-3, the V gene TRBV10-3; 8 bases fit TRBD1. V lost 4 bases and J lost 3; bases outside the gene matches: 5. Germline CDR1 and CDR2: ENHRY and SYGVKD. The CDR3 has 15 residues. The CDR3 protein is CAISGSGGFGNTIYF. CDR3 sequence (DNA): TGTGCCATCAGTGGTTCAGGGGGCTTTGGAAACACCATATATTTT.

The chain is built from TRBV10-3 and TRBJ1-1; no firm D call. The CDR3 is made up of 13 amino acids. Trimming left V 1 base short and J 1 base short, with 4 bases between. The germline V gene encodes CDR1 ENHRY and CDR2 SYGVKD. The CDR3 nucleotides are TGTGCCATCAGTGAGTGGGGGAACACTGAAGCTTTCTTT. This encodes CAISEWGNTEAFF.

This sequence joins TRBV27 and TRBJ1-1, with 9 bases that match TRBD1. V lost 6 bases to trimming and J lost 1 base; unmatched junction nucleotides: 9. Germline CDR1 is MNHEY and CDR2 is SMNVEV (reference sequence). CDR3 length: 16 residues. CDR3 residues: CASRTRDRARNTEAFF. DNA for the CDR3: TGTGCCAGCAGGACCCGGGACAGGGCCAGGAACACTGAAGCTTTCTTT.

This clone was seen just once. The DNA of the CDR3 is TGTGCCTGGAGTTGGCGGGGGTCCCGGGCGCAGTTCTTC. This sequence encodes CAWSWRGSRAQFF. This rearrangement joins TRBV30 to TRBJ2-1; TRBD2 aligns across 7 bases. Germline lookup yields CDR1 GTSNPN and CDR2 SVGIG (reference sequence). Trimming removed 2 bases from V and 12 bases from J; junction bases left unmatched: 10. This CDR3 region has 13 residues.

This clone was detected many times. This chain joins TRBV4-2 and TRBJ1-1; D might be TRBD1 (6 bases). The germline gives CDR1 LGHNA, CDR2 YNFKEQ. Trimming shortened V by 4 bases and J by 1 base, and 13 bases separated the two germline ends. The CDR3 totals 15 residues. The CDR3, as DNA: TGTGCCAGCAGCCTTTGGGACACCTCGAACACTGAAGCTTTCTTT. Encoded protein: CASSLWDTSNTEAFF.

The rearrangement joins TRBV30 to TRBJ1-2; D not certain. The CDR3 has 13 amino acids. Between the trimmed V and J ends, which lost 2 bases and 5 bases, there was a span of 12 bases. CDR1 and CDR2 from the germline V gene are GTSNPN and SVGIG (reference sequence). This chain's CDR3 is CAWSLGQQYGYTF. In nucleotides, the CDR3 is TGTGCCTGGAGTTTAGGCCAGCAATATGGCTACACCTTC.

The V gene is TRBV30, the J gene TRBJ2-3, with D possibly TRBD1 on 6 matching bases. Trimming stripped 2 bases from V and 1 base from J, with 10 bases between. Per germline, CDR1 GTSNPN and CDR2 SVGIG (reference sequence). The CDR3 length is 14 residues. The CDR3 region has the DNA TGTGCCTGGAGTTTTGGGGGCGGCACAGATACGCAGTATTTT. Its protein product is CAWSFGGGTDTQYF.

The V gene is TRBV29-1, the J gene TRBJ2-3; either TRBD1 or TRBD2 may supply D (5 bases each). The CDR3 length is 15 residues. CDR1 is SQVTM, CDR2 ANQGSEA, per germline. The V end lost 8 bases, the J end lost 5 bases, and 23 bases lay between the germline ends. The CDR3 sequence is CSPSVYEGRGDTQYF. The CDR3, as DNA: TGCAGCCCCTCGGTATACGAGGGGAGAGGAGATACGCAGTATTTT.